A selection of T cell receptor beta chains follows, all from one sample in a study of blood T cell repertoires in COVID-19. Clones were read by immunoSEQ multiplex PCR, and TCRdb kept only the in-frame ones, dropping some. The sample includes roughly 380,000 clones, 81% of them seen just once. Sequencing input: peripheral blood. All receptors come from a human donor with acute or convalescent COVID-19. The donor label of this sample is uncertain. Each CDR3 is given with its conserved first and last residue. D genes are given only for firm matches. Only part of the rows carry a size: once, few, many, or a class if the clone is expanded.

>TRBJ2-4|TRBD1|NA|TRBV19
TGTGCCAGTACCGCCGCCAGGGGGCTATTAGACATTCAGTACTTC
CASTAARGLLDIQYF
>TRBJ1-5|TRBD1|NA|TRBV7-9
TGTGCCAGCAGCCGGACAGGGAATCAGCCCCAGCATTTT
CASSRTGNQPQHF
>TRBJ1-1|NA|NA|TRBV11-2
TGTGCCAGCGGGGCAAAGACACGCACTGAAGCTTTCTTT
CASGAKTRTEAFF
>TRBJ1-3|NA|NA|TRBV18
TGTGCCAGCTCACCCTCCCAGGGGAACAGGAACACCATATATTTT
CASSPSQGNRNTIYF
>TRBJ1-2|NA|once|TRBV20-1
TGCAGTGCTAGGGGTCAGGCTGGCTACACCTTC
CSARGQAGYTF
>TRBJ2-1|TRBD2|NA|TRBV3-1/TRBV3-2
TGTGCCAGCAGCCCATTTAGCGGGGGGGCCGGTGAGCAGTTCTTC
CASSPFSGGAGEQFF
>TRBJ1-1|NA|NA|TRBV10-2
TGCGCCAGCAGTGACTACCTGGGGGCGGACAGCCCTGAAGCTTTCTTT
CASSDYLGADSPEAFF
>TRBJ2-5|NA|NA|TRBV28
TGTGCCAGCAGTTTATTTGCAGGGCGAGAGACCCAGTACTTC
CASSLFAGRETQYF
>TRBJ1-5|NA|once|TRBV18
TGTGCCAGCTCACCCCTCAGGGCGGTGGGCAATCAGCCCCAGCATTTT
CASSPLRAVGNQPQHF
>TRBJ1-1|TRBD1|NA|TRBV6-6
TGTGCCAGCAGCCCTCAGGGGGCGAACACTGAAGCTTTCTTT
CASSPQGANTEAFF
>TRBJ2-1|NA|NA|TRBV10-1
TGCGCCAGCAAACCATCGTCAGGGTCCTCACATGAGCAGTTCTTC
CASKPSSGSSHEQFF
>TRBJ1-1|NA|NA|TRBV5-1
TGCGCCAGCAGCATCGGGGACACTGAAGCTTTCTTT
CASSIGDTEAFF
>TRBJ1-5|NA|NA|TRBV28
TGTGCCAGCACCCCGCACTCCTCTAGTCAGCCCCAGCATTTT
CASTPHSSSQPQHF
>TRBJ1-2|NA|once|TRBV6-5
TGTGCCAGCAGTTCCCAGGGGTTTGGCTACACCTTC
CASSSQGFGYTF
>TRBJ1-1|NA|NA|TRBV12-3/TRBV12-4
TGTGCCAGCAGTTTCTACAGGAACACTGAAGCTTTCTTT
CASSFYRNTEAFF
>TRBJ2-5|TRBD2|once|TRBV5-1
TGCGCCAGCAGCGGGGTAGCGGGAGCGGGAGAGACCCAGTACTTC
CASSGVAGAGETQYF
>TRBJ2-1|TRBD2|NA|TRBV5-4
TGTGCCAGCAGCATAAGGACTAGCGGGAGGGGAGATGAGCAGTTCTTC
CASSIRTSGRGDEQFF
>TRBJ2-3|NA|NA|TRBV5-8
TGTGCCAGCAGCTTGCGGCAGGACACCACTTGGACAGATACGCAGTATTTT
CASSLRQDTTWTDTQYF
>TRBJ2-6|NA|NA|TRBV5-5
TGTGCCAGCAGCCCGGAAGGGAGAGGCTCTGGGGCCAACGTCCTGACTTTC
CASSPEGRGSGANVLTF
>TRBJ2-1|NA|once|TRBV19
TGTGCCAGTATGGATGGTGGCGGTAGCTCCTACAATGAGCAGTTCTTC
CASMDGGGSSYNEQFF
>TRBJ2-5|TRBD1|NA|TRBV24-1
TGTGCCACCAGTGATCCAGACAGGGTTCAAGTGGAGACCCAGTACTTC
CATSDPDRVQVETQYF
>TRBJ1-5|TRBD1|NA|TRBV30
TGTGCCTGGAGCAAGGACAGGGGGCGTCAGCCCCAGCATTTT
CAWSKDRGRQPQHF
>TRBJ1-2|NA|NA|TRBV30
TGTGCCCACCTCGGAGGGCCGCCAGGTGCCTATGGCTACACCTTC
CAHLGGPPGAYGYTF
>TRBJ2-1|TRBD2|many|TRBV6-1
TGTGCCAGCAGTGAAGAAACTAGCGAAGTCTACAATGAGCAGTTCTTC
CASSEETSEVYNEQFF
>TRBJ1-1|NA|NA|TRBV12-5
TGTGCTAGTGGTCCCCTGTCTCGAAAAGAGCAAGCTTTCTTT
CASGPLSRKEQAFF
>TRBJ1-1|NA|NA|TRBV2
TGTGCCAGCAGCCCTGACAGATTGAACACTGAAGCTTTCTTT
CASSPDRLNTEAFF
>TRBJ1-1|TRBD1|NA|TRBV18
TGTGCCAGCTCACCCGGGGACAGGGCTGGCACTGAAGCTTTCTTT
CASSPGDRAGTEAFF
>TRBJ2-5|NA|NA|TRBV11-2
TGTGCCAGCAGCTTCGCGGGGGCCCAAGAGACCCAGTACTTC
CASSFAGAQETQYF
>TRBJ2-1|TRBD1|NA|TRBV6-5
TGTGCCAGCAGTTACCGACAGGGTCTTCATGAGCAGTTCTTC
CASSYRQGLHEQFF
>TRBJ1-2|TRBD1|NA|TRBV29-1
TGCAGCGTTGGGAGAGATCCCGGGACAGGGGAAGCTAACTATGGCTACACCTTC
CSVGRDPGTGEANYGYTF
>TRBJ1-5|TRBD1|NA|TRBV6-1
TGTGCCAGCAGTGAAAGTTCGGACAGGGGTCAGCCCCAGCATTTT
CASSESSDRGQPQHF
>TRBJ1-2|NA|few|TRBV7-9
TGTGCCAGCAGCTTAGCCCAGGTGCATGGCTACACCTTC
CASSLAQVHGYTF
>TRBJ1-4|NA|few|TRBV28
TGTGCCAGCAAACGGTGGGGGGTAGAGAAAGAAAAACTGTTTTTT
CASKRWGVEKEKLFF
>TRBJ2-2|NA|NA|TRBV7-2
TGTGCCAGCAGCTGGGACACCTACACCGGGGAGCTGTTTTTT
CASSWDTYTGELFF
>TRBJ2-7|TRBD2|NA|TRBV5-4
TGTGCCAGCAGCCCGGGACTAGCGGGAGGACTCAGCTACGAGCAGTACTTC
CASSPGLAGGLSYEQYF
>TRBJ1-1|TRBD1|few|TRBV19
TGTGCCAGTAGTATAAGAGGGACAGGGCGAGGTGAAGCTTTCTTT
CASSIRGTGRGEAFF
>TRBJ2-1|TRBD1|NA|TRBV4-1
TGCGCCAGCAGCCGTTCTCCCACCCGACAGGGGGGCAATGAGCAGTTCTTC
CASSRSPTRQGGNEQFF
>TRBJ1-6|NA|NA|TRBV6-5
TGTGCCAGCAGCCTCCTGGGACTTGATTCACCCCTCCACTTT
CASSLLGLDSPLHF
>TRBJ2-7|TRBD2|once|TRBV3-1/TRBV3-2
TGTGCCAGCAGCTCTCTAGCGGGGGGGAACGAGCAGTACTTC
CASSSLAGGNEQYF